This T cell receptor beta chain is drawn from a study of blood T cell repertoires in COVID-19. Looking at the study overall: Sites across the United States, Italy and Spain contributed samples from acute and convalescent COVID-19. From T cells, B-cell-depleted T cells, or PBMCs came the material, which was cDNA or gDNA.

Per the authors' pipeline: Amplification of reference gene primers was used by the study to estimate nucleated cell counts. TCRdb keeps only in-frame clones here, not all; method: immunoSEQ multiplex PCR. V and J calls and clone size are as listed in that table; D and trimming were resolved from the DNA. The profile shows 110,000 to 150,000 clones, about 86% of them singletons. Material for sequencing was peripheral blood. The clonotype originates from a human donor in a cohort sampled during active COVID-19.

CDR3 in amino acids: CASAAGISYEQYF. The CDR3 nucleotides read TGTGCCAGCGCCGCCGGGATCTCCTACGAGCAGTACTTC. The V gene is TRBV7-2, the J gene TRBJ2-7, with D possibly being TRBD2 (5 bases). CDR3 length: 13 amino acids. The germline V gene has CDR1 SGHTA and CDR2 FQGNSA. Trimming left V 8 bases short and J 0 bases short, with 11 bases between.